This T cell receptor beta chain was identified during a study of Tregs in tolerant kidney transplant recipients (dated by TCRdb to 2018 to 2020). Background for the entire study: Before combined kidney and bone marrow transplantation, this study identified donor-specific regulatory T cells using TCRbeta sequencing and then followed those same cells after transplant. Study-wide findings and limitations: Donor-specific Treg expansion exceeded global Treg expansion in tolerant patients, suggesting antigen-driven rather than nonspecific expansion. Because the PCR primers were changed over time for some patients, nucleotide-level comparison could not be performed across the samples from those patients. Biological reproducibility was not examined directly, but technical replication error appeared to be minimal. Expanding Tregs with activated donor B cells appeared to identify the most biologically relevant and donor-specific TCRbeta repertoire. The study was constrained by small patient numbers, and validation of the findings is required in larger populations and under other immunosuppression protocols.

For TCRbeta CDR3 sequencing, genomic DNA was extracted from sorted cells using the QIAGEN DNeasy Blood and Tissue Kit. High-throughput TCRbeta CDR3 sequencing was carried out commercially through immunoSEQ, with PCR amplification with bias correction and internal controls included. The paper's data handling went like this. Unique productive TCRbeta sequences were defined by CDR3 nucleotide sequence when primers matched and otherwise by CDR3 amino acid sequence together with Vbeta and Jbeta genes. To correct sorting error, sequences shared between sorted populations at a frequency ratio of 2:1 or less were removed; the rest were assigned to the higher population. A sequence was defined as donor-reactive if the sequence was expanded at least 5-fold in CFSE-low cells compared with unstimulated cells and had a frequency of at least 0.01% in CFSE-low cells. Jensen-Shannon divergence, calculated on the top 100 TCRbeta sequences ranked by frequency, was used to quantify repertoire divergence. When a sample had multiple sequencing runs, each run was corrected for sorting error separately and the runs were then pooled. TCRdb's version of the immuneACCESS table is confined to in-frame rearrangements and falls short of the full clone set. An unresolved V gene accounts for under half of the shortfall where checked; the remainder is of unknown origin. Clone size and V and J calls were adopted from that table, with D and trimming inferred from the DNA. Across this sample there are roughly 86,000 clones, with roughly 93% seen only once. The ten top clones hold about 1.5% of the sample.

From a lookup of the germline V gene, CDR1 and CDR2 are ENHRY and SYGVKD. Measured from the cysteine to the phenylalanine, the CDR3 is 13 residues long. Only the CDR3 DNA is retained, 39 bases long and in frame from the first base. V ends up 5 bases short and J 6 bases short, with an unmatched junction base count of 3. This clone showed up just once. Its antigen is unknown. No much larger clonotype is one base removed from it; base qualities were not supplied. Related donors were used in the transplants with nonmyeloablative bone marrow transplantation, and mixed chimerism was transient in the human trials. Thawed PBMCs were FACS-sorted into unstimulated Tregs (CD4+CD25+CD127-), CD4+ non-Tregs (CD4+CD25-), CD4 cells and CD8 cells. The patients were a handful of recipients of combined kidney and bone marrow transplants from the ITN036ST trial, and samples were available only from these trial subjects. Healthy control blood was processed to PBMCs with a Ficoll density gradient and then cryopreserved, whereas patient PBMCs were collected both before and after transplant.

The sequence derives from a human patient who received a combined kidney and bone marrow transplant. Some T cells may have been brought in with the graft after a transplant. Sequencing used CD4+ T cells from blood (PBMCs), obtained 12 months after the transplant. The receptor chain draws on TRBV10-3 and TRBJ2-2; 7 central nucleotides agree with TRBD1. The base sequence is TGTGCCATCAGTCCTACAGGGGCCGGGGAGCTGTTTTTT. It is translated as CAISPTGAGELFF.